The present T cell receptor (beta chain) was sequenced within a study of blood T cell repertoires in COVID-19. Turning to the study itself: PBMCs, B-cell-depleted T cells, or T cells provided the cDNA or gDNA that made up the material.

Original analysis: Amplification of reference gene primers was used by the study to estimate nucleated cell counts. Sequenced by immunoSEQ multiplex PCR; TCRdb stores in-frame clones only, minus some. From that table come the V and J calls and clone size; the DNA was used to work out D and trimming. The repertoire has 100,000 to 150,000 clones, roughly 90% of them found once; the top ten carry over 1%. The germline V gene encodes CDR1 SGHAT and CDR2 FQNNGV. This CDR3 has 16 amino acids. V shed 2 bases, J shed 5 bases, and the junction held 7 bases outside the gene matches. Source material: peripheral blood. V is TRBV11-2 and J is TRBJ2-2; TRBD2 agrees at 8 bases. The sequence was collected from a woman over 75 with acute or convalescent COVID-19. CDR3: CASSLISGDRTGELFF. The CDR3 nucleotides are TGTGCCAGCAGCTTAATTAGCGGGGATCGAACCGGGGAGCTGTTTTTT.